The 12 T cell receptor beta chains below were found in one sample sequenced in a study of T cell responses to AZD1222 COVID-19 vaccine. Profiled with immunoSEQ multiplex PCR; TCRdb holds only in-frame clones, not every one. The table shows under 200,000 clones, with roughly 92% occurring only once. The sample consisted of peripheral blood, taken on day 0 of AZD1222 vaccination. These receptors were collected from an adult in good health.

The CDR3 DNA reads TGCGCCAGCAGCTTGAAACCGGGACTAGCGGCGTGGGAGCAGTACTTC. This encodes CASSLKPGLAAWEQYF. The chain links TRBV5-1 to TRBJ2-7; 11 bases align to TRBD2. CDR3 length equals 16 residues. Germline CDR1 SGHRS, CDR2 YFSETQ. V gave up 1 base and J gave up 7 bases; unmatched junction bases: 10.

The chain carries TRBV14 and TRBJ2-2; 16 bases are a match to TRBD2. The CDR3 contains 18 residues. The J segment lost 6 bases and the V segment lost 4 bases, leaving 8 bases of the junction unmatched. The germline V gene has CDR1 SGHDN and CDR2 FVKESK. The CDR3 is CASSLPGLAGGPAGELFF. CDR3 in DNA: TGTGCCAGCAGCCTACCGGGACTAGCGGGGGGGCCGGCCGGGGAGCTGTTTTTT.

V is TRBV13 and J is TRBJ1-1, with D possibly matching TRBD1 (5 bases). This CDR3 contains 14 residues. V lost 5 bases, J lost 2 bases, and 12 bases lay in between. Germline-derived CDR1 and CDR2 are PRHDT and FYEKMQ (reference sequence). The CDR3 DNA reads as TGTGCCAGCAGCCTCAACAGGTTAAACACTGAAGCTTTCTTT. It specifies CASSLNRLNTEAFF.

V and J are TRBV6-6 and TRBJ2-3; 11 bases line up with TRBD2. Germline V CDR1 and CDR2: MNHNY, SVGAGI (reference sequence). The trim removed 5 bases at V and 6 bases at J, leaving 10 bases unmatched. The CDR3 spans 16 residues. This CDR3 reads CASSPAQGLAADTQYF. CDR3 coding DNA: TGTGCCAGCAGTCCAGCCCAGGGACTAGCGGCCGATACGCAGTATTTT.

This chain uses TRBV18 with TRBJ1-1; 9 nucleotides line up with TRBD1. The J segment lost 8 bases and the V segment lost 6 bases, leaving 4 bases of the junction unmatched. Germline assignment: CDR1 KGHSH and CDR2 LQKENI. The CDR3 is 12 residues long. CDR3 coding DNA: TGTGCCAGCTCGCCGGGACAGGGAGAAGCTTTCTTT. As protein: CASSPGQGEAFF.

The chain combines TRBV5-4 with TRBJ2-2; D might be TRBD2 (5 bases). V lost 1 base and J lost 7, with 8 bases in between. Germline V gene lookup returns CDR1 SGHNT and CDR2 YYREEE (reference sequence). CDR3 length: 13 amino acids. The CDR3 loop reads CASSLSAGGELFF. The CDR3 region has the DNA TGTGCCAGCAGCTTGTCCGCGGGCGGGGAGCTGTTTTTT.

CDR3 loop: CASSPPASGRVPDTQYF. The CDR3 coding sequence is TGTGCCAGCTCACCACCGGCTAGCGGGAGGGTTCCAGATACGCAGTATTTT. The genes are TRBV18 and TRBJ2-3, with 12 bases that match TRBD2. The CDR3 sequence is 17 residues long. With V trimmed by 0 bases and J by 4 bases, 5 bases remained unmatched. CDR1 is KGHSH, CDR2 LQKENI, per germline.

This clone showed up just a few times. CDR3 coding DNA: TGTGCCAGCAGTTACTCTAAGAGACAGGGCTATAGCAATCAGCCCCAGCATTTT. Translation: CASSYSKRQGYSNQPQHF. The rearrangement links TRBV6-2 or TRBV6-3 to TRBJ1-5; 7 nucleotides match TRBD1. The germline CDR1 and CDR2 sequences are MNHEY and SVGEGT. V shed 0 bases, J shed 0 bases, and the junction held 8 bases outside the gene matches. The CDR3 has 18 amino acids.

This clone was seen once. V gene TRBV10-3 combines with J gene TRBJ2-5; either TRBD1 or TRBD2 may fit D (7 bases each). Germline V gene sequence: CDR1 ENHRY, CDR2 SYGVKD. Trimming removed 4 bases from V and 4 bases from J, with 16 bases in between. The CDR3 is made up of 15 amino acids. The CDR3 sequence is CAISGGGGAGETQYF. CDR3 bases: TGTGCCATCAGTGGGGGAGGGGGCGCGGGAGAGACCCAGTACTTC.

This clone was detected a few times. The chain links TRBV5-6 to TRBJ2-7; 7 bases are shared with TRBD2. Trimming at V came to 2 bases and at J to 2 bases, leaving 10 bases not matched to a gene. In germline, CDR1 is SGHDT, CDR2 YYEEEE. This CDR3 contains 16 residues. The CDR3 sequence: CASSLSGAGPPYEQYF. CDR3 in DNA: TGTGCCAGCAGCTTATCCGGAGCGGGACCTCCCTACGAGCAGTACTTC.

V usage is TRBV3-1 (or the pseudogene TRBV3-2) and J usage is TRBJ2-7, with no clear D. The V and J ends lost 2 bases and 2 bases respectively, with 13 bases between them. CDR1 is LGHDT and CDR2 is YNNKEL in the germline V gene (reference sequence). The CDR3 contains 15 residues. The DNA for the CDR3 is TGTGCCAGCAGCCAATTTCTGGACGGACCCTACGAGCAGTACTTC. Translation gives CASSQFLDGPYEQYF.

This chain uses TRBV6-1 with TRBJ1-1; D is unclear. The CDR3 runs to 15 residues. Trimming pared 2 bases from V and 8 bases from J, leaving 18 bases between. Germline lookup yields CDR1 MNHNS and CDR2 SASEGT. The CDR3 bases are TGTGCCAGCAGTGAAACTATTCGGGCCAGACCCGAAGCTTTCTTT. This gives the protein CASSETIRARPEAFF.